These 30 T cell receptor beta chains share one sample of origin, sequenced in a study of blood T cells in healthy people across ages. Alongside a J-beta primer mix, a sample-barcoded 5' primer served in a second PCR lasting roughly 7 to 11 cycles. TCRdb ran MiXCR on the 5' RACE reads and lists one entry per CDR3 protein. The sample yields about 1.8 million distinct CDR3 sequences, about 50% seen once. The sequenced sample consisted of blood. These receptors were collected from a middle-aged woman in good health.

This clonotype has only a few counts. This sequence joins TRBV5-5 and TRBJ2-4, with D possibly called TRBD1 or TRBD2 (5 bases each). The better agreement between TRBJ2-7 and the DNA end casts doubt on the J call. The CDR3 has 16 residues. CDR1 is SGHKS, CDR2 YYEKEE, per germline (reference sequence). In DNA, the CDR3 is TGTGCCAGCAGCTTAAGGGGTCGGCAGGGAGACTACGAGCAGTACTTC. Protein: CASSLRGRQGDYEQYF.

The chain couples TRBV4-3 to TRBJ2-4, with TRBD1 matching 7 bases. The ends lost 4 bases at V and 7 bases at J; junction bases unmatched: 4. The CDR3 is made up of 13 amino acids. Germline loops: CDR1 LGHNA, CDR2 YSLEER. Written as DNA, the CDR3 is TGCGCCAGCAGCCGAGACAGGGTGAACATTCAGTACTTC. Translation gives CASSRDRVNIQYF.

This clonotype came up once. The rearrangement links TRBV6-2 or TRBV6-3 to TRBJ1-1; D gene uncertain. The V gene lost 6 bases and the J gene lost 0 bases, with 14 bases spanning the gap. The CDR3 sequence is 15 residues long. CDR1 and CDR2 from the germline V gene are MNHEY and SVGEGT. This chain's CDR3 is CASSPFSPLNTEAFF. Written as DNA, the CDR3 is TGTGCCAGCAGCCCCTTCTCTCCATTGAACACTGAAGCTTTCTTT.

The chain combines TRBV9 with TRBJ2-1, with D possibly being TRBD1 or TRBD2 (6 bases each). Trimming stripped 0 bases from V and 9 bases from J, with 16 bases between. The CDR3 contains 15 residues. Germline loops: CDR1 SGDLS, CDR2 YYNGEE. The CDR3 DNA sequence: TGTGCCAGCAGCGTAGCCGGGACTGGGGGGCGTGAGCAGTTCTTC. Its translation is CASSVAGTGGREQFF. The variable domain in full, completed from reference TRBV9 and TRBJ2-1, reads DSGVTQTPKHLITATGQRVTLRCSPRSGDLSVYWYQQSLDQGLQFLIQYYNGEERAKGNILERFSAQQFPDLHSELNLSSLELGDSALYFCASSVAGTGGREQFFGPGTRLTVL.

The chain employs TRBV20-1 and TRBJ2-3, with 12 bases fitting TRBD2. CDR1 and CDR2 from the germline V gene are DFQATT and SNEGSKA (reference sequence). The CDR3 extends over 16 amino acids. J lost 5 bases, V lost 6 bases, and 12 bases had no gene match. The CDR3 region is CSATSLAGGHEDTQYF. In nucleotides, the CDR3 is TGCAGTGCCACTTCCCTAGCGGGGGGGCATGAAGATACGCAGTATTTT.

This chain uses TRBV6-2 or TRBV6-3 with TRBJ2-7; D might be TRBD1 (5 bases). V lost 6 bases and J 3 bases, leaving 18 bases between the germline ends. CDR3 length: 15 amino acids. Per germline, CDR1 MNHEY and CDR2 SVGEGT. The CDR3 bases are TGTGCCAGCAGAAAGGGCCAGGGTTGGATCTACGAGCAGTACTTC. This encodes CASRKGQGWIYEQYF.

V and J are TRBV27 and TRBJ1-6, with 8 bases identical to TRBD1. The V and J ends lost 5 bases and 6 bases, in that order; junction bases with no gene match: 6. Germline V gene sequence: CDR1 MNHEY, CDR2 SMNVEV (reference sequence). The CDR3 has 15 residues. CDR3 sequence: CASSPMTGVNSPLHF. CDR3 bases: TGTGCCAGCAGTCCTATGACAGGGGTTAATTCACCCCTCCACTTT.

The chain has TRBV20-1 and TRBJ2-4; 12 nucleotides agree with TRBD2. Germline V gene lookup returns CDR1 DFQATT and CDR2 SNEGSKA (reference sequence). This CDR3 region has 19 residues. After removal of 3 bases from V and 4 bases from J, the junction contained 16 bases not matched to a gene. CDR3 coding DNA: TGCAGTGCTAGCACTCGGACTAGCGGGGAAGTACGGGGGAAAAACATTCAGTACTTC. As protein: CSASTRTSGEVRGKNIQYF.

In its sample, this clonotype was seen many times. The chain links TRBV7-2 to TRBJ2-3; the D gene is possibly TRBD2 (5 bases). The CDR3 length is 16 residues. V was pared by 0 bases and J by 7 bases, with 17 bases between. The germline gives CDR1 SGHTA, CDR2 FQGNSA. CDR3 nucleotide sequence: TGTGCCAGCAGCTTAGCAGGTGGTCTCCTCGGGAATACGCAGTATTTT. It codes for CASSLAGGLLGNTQYF.

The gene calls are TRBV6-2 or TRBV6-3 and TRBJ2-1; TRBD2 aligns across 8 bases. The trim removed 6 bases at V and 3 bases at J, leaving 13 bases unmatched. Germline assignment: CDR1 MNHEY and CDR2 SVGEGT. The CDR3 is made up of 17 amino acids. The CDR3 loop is CASRGTRGGRNYNEQFF. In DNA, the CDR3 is TGTGCCAGCAGAGGCACCCGCGGGGGGCGAAACTACAATGAGCAGTTCTTC.

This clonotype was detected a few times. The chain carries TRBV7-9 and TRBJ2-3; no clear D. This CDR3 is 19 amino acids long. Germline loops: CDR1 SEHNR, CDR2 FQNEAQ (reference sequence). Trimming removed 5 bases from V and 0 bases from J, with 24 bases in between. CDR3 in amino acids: CASSLIPTASRASTDTQYF. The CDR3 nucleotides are TGTGCCAGCAGCCTGATTCCAACGGCGTCACGGGCTAGCACAGATACGCAGTATTTT. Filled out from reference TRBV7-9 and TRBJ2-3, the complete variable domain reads DTGVSQNPRHKITKRGQNVTFRCDPISEHNRLYWYRQTLGQGPEFLTYFQNEAQLEKSRLLSDRFSAERPKGSFSTLEIQRTEQGDSAMYLCASSLIPTASRASTDTQYFGPGTRLTVL.

The DNA of the CDR3 is TGCAGCGTTGAAGGGGGGACTCTAAGGGGCACAGATACGCAGTATTTT. Its translation: CSVEGGTLRGTDTQYF. The rearrangement uses TRBV29-1 and TRBJ2-3, with D possibly being TRBD2 (6 bases). There are 16 residues in the CDR3. Trimming took off 1 base at V and 1 base at J, with 15 bases between the two ends. Germline CDR1 reads SQVTM; CDR2 reads ANQGSEA.

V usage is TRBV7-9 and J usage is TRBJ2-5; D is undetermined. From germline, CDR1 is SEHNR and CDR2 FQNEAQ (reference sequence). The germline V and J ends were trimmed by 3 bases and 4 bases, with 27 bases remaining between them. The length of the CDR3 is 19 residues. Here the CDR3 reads CASSFFLDHGRDFGETQYF. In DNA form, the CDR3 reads TGTGCCAGCAGCTTCTTTCTCGACCATGGGCGAGATTTCGGAGAGACCCAGTACTTC.

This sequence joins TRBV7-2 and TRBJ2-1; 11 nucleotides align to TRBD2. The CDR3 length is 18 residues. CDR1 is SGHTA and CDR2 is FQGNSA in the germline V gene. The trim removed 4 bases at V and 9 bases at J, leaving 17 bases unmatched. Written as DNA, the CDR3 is TGTGCCAGCAGCTCTCCTCTCACTAGCGGGGGAAATATGGCTGAGCAGTTCTTC. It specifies CASSSPLTSGGNMAEQFF.

The CDR3 loop reads CASSQEGGPVNEQFF. CDR3 nucleotides: TGCGCCAGCAGCCAAGAAGGGGGGCCGGTCAATGAGCAGTTCTTC. The genes are TRBV4-3 and TRBJ2-1, with D possibly called TRBD1 or TRBD2 (6 bases each). The V end was cut by 0 bases, the J end by 6 bases, with 12 bases between. Germline V gene data show CDR1 as LGHNA and CDR2 as YSLEER. This CDR3 is 15 amino acids long.

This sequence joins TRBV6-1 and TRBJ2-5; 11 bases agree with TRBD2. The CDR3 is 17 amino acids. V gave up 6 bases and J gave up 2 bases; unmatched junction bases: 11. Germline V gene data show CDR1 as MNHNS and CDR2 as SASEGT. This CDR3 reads CASSQTPLAGVQETQYF. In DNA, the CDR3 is TGTGCCAGCAGCCAAACCCCACTAGCGGGGGTGCAAGAGACCCAGTACTTC.

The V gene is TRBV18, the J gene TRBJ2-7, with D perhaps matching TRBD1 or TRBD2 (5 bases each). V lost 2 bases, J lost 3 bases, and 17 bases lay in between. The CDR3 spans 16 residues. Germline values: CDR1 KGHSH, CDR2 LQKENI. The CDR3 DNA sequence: TGTGCCAGCTCACCAGGCTTGGGGGTTCGCTTCTACGAGCAGTACTTC. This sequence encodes CASSPGLGVRFYEQYF.

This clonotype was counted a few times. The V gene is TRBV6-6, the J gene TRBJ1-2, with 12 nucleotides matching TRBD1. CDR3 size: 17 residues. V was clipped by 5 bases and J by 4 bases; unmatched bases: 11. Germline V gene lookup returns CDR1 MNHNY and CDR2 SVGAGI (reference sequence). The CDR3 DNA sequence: TGTGCCAGCAGTCAATCCGGGACAGGGGGCGCATCCTATGGCTACACCTTC. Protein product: CASSQSGTGGASYGYTF.

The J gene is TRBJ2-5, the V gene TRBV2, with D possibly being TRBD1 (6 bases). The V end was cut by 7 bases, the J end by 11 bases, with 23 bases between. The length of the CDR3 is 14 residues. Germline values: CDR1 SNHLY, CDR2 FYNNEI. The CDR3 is CASTSQGSYNEQYF. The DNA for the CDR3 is TGTGCCAGCACTTCACAGGGCTCCTACAATGAGCAGTACTTC.

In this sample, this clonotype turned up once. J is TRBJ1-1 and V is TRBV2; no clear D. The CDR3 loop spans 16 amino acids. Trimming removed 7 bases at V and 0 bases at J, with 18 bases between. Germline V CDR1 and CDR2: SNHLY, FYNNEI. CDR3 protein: CASMHSALIMNTEAFF. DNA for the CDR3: TGTGCCAGCATGCACAGCGCCTTAATCATGAACACTGAAGCTTTCTTT.

The CDR3 region is CSARVPKTGGVEYF. The CDR3 nucleotides are TGCAGTGCTAGAGTCCCAAAAACAGGGGGTGTTGAGTACTTC. The gene calls are TRBV20-1 and TRBJ2-5, with 8 bases identical to TRBD1. Germline CDR1 reads DFQATT; CDR2 reads SNEGSKA (reference sequence). With 1 base clipped from V and 12 bases from J, the junction kept 13 bases outside the gene matches. The CDR3 runs 14 residues.

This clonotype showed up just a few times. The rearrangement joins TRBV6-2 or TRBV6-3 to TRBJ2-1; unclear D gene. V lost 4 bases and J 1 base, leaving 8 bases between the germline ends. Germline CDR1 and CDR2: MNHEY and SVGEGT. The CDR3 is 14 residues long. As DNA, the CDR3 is TGTGCCAGCAGTTGGTCAGTGTCCTACAATGAGCAGTTCTTC. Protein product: CASSWSVSYNEQFF.

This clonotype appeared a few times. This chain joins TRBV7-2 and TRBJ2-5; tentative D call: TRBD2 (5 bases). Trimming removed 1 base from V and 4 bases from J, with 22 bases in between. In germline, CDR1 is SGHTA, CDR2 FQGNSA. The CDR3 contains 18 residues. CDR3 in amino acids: CASSLGISVVRAAETQYF. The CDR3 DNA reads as TGTGCCAGCAGCTTAGGGATATCGGTAGTGCGGGCAGCAGAGACCCAGTACTTC.

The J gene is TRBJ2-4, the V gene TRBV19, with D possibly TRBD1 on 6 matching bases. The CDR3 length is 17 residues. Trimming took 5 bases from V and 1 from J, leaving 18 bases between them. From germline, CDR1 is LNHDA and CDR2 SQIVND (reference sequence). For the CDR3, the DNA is TGTGCCAGTAGTTCCCTGGGCAGGGGTGCGGCCAAAAACATTCAGTACTTC. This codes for CASSSLGRGAAKNIQYF. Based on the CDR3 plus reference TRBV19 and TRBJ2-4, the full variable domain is DGGITQSPKYLFRKEGQNVTLSCEQNLNHDAMYWYRQDPGQGLRLIYYSQIVNDFQKGDIAEGYSVSREKKESFPLTVTSAQKNPTAFYLCASSSLGRGAAKNIQYFGAGTRLSVL.

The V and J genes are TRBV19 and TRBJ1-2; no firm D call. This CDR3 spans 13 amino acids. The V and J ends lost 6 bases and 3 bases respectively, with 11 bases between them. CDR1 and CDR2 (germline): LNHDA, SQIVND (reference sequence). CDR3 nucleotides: TGTGCCAGTAGCGACCGATCTCACTATGGCTACACCTTC. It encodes CASSDRSHYGYTF.

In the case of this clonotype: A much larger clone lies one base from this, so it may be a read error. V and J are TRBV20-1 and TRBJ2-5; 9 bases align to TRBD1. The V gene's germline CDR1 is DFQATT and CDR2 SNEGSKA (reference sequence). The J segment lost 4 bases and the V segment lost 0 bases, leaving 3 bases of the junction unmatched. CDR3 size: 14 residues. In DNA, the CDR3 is TGCAGTGCTAGAGATGCGACAGGGGGAGAGACCCAGTACTTC. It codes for CSARDATGGETQYF.

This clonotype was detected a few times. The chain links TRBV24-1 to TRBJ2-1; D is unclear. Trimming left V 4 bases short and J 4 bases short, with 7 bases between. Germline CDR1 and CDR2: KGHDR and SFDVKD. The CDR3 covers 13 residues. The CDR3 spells CATSDWPYNEQFF. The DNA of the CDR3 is TGTGCCACCAGTGACTGGCCTTACAATGAGCAGTTCTTC.

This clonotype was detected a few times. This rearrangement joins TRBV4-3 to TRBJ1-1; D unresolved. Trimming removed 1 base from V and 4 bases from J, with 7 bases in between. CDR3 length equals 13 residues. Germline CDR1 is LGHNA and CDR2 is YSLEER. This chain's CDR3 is CASSQVGFTEAFF. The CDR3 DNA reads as TGCGCCAGCAGCCAAGTAGGATTCACTGAAGCTTTCTTT.

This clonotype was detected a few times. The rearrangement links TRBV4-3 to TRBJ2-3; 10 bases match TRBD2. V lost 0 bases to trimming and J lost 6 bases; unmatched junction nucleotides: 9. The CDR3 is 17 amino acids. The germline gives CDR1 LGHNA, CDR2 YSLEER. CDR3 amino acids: CASSQDGGSSGGDTQYF. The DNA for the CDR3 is TGCGCCAGCAGCCAAGATGGGGGGTCTAGCGGGGGTGATACGCAGTATTTT.

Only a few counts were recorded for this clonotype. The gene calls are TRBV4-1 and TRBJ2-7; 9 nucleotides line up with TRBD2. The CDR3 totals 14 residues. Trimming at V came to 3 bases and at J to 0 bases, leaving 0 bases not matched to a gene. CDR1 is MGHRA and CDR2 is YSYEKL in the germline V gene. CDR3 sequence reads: CASSQGLASYEQYF. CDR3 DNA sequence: TGCGCCAGCAGCCAGGGACTAGCCTCCTACGAGCAGTACTTC.